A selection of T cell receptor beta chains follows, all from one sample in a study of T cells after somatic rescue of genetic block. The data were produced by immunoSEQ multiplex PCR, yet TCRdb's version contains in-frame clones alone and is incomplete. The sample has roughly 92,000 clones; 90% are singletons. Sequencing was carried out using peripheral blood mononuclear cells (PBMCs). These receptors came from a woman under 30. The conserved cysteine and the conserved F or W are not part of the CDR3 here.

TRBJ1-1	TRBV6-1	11	ASIRGQPTEAF
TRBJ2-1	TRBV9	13	ASSAGLAGNNEQF
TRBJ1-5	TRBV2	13	ASKRDRGANQPQH
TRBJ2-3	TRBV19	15	ATINRWEQNSTDTQY
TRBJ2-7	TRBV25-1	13	ATGSWDTSSYEQY
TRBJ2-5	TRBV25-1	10	ASSESRLFQY
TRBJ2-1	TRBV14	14	ASSQQSGRAQDEQF
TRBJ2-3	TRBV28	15	ASLTSTGALGTDTQY
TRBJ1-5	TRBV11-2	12	ASSPGRGNQPQH
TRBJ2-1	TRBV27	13	ASSLTSGRVNEQF
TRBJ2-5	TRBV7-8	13	ASSLAGTAQGTQY
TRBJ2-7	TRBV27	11	ASSIQGTGEQY
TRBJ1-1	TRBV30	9	AWTGLTEAF
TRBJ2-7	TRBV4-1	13	ASSQDPASSYEQY
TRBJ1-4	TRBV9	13	ASSVVGDRPEKLF
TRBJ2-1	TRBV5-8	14	ASSRILAGVYNEQF
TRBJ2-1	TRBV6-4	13	ASSYIAGGFYEQF
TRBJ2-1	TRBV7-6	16	ASSLAPMTSGWYNEQF
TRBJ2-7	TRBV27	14	ASSLSAGTGVDEQY
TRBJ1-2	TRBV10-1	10	ASPATAYGYT
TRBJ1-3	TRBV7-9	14	ASSGWTESSGNTIY
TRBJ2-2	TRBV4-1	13	ASSQDLRGTGELF